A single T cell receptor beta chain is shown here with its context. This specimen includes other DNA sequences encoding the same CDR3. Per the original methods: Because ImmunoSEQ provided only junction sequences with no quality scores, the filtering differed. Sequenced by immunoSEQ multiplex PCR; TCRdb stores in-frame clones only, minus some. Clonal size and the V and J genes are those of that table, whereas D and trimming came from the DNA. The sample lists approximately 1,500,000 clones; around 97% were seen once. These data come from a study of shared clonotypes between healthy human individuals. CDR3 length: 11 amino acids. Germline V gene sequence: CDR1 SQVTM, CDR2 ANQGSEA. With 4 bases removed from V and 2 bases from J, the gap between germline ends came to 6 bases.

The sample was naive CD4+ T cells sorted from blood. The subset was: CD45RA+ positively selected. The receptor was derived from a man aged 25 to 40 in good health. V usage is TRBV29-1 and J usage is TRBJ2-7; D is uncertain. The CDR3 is CSVGGAYEQYF. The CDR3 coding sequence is TGCAGCGTTGGTGGGGCCTACGAGCAGTACTTC.